This T cell receptor (beta chain) was recovered during a study of blood T cell repertoires in COVID-19. Overall study: Whether acute or convalescent, the COVID-19 samples came from the United States, Italy and Spain. Sample material is recorded as cDNA or gDNA derived from T cells, B-cell-depleted T cells, or PBMCs.

Germline V gene lookup returns CDR1 SEHNR and CDR2 FQNEAQ (reference sequence). This CDR3 spans 14 amino acids. Germline trimming cut 1 base from V and 5 bases from J; bases unmatched to any gene: 2. Participant-given clinical history determined each cohort assignment. Before being deemed recovered, Cohort 3 donors had two negative PCRs, clearance, or symptom resolution. Produced via immunoSEQ multiplex PCR; TCRdb's table is partial and in-frame only. This table has approximately 130,000 clones, over 80% appearing once. Sequencing input: PBMCs or T cells enriched from blood (not recorded which). This chain uses TRBV7-9 with TRBJ1-2, with 9 bases lining up with TRBD1. The TCR originated in a man between 25 and 39 years old who had recovered from COVID-19. The DNA of the CDR3 is TGTGCCAGCAGCTTAGGGACAGGGGTATATGGCTACACCTTC. Its protein is CASSLGTGVYGYTF.